This T cell receptor (beta chain) was retrieved from a study of blood T cell repertoires in COVID-19. Across the study: The analysed material was cDNA or gDNA that came from T cells, B-cell-depleted T cells, or PBMCs.

CDR3 length: 14 amino acids. The germline V gene has CDR1 SGHAT and CDR2 FQNNGV. The germline V and J ends were trimmed by 1 base and 4 bases, with 8 bases remaining between them. This clone was found a few times. Here immunoSEQ multiplex PCR was the method, and the copy in TCRdb shows in-frame clones only, minus some. In the table there are fewer than 350,000 clones, approximately 81% of which are singletons. The sequenced material came from peripheral blood. The sequence derives from a woman between 55 and 75 years old with active or convalescent COVID-19. The J gene is TRBJ1-3, the V gene TRBV11-2; D unresolved. The CDR3 is CASSLGGGGNTIYF. The CDR3 DNA sequence: TGTGCCAGCAGCTTAGGCGGCGGCGGAAACACCATATATTTT.